Listed below are T cell receptor beta chains from one sample, sequenced in a study of PD-1 blockade in classical Hodgkin lymphoma. The assay was immunoSEQ multiplex PCR, and TCRdb's table has in-frame clones only and misses some. The sample has more than 140,000 clones; around four fifths are singletons. The sequencing here drew on peripheral blood mononuclear cells (PBMCs), taken before the second cycle of nivolumab. These receptor sequences come from a human donor with classical Hodgkin lymphoma. Each CDR3 is given with its conserved first and last residue. A D gene is named only where the DNA matches it firmly. Clone sizes are given selectively: once, few, many, or a class where the clone is expanded.

DNA: TGTGCCTGGAGTGTACCGGGCAGCCGCATAGGTCAGCCCCAGCATTTT
CDR3: CAWSVPGSRIGQPQHF
V: TRBV30
size: NA
J: TRBJ1-5
D: NA

DNA: TGTGCCATCAGTGCCCGGGGGACTAGCGGGGATGAGCAGTTCTTC
CDR3: CAISARGTSGDEQFF
V: TRBV10-3
size: once
J: TRBJ2-1
D: TRBD2

DNA: TGCGCCAGCAGCTTGGCCGGCAGGGCTGAGACCCAGTACTTC
CDR3: CASSLAGRAETQYF
V: TRBV5-1
size: NA
J: TRBJ2-5
D: NA

DNA: TGTGCCAGCAGTGAAGGGGGACAGATCACAGATACGCAGTATTTT
CDR3: CASSEGGQITDTQYF
V: TRBV6-1
size: NA
J: TRBJ2-3
D: TRBD1

DNA: TGTGCCAGGAGGAGCGTCACTGAAGCTTTCTTT
CDR3: CARRSVTEAFF
V: TRBV6-6
size: NA
J: TRBJ1-1
D: NA

DNA: TGTGCCAGTAGTATCTCTGTGGGGACAGGAGCGACCTATGGCTACACCTTC
CDR3: CASSISVGTGATYGYTF
V: TRBV19
size: NA
J: TRBJ1-2
D: TRBD1

DNA: TGTGCCAGCAGCTCCCGTCCGAACACTGAAGCTTTCTTT
CDR3: CASSSRPNTEAFF
V: TRBV7-8
size: NA
J: TRBJ1-1
D: NA

DNA: TGTGCTAGTGGTCAGGGACGCAGCTACGAGCAGTACTTC
CDR3: CASGQGRSYEQYF
V: TRBV12-5
size: few
J: TRBJ2-7
D: NA

DNA: TGTGCTAGCAGCCCCGGGACAAGTCTCTACGAGCAGTACTTC
CDR3: CASSPGTSLYEQYF
V: TRBV7-7
size: NA
J: TRBJ2-7
D: NA

DNA: TGCAGTGGAGACGTTAACACTGAAGCTTTCTTT
CDR3: CSGDVNTEAFF
V: TRBV20-1
size: few
J: TRBJ1-1
D: NA

DNA: TGTGCCAGCAGTTTATACGACTACTCCTACGAGCAGTACTTC
CDR3: CASSLYDYSYEQYF
V: TRBV6-1
size: NA
J: TRBJ2-7
D: NA

DNA: TGTGCCAGCAGCTACGGACAAGGCGAGACCCAGTACTTC
CDR3: CASSYGQGETQYF
V: TRBV5-4
size: NA
J: TRBJ2-5
D: NA

DNA: TGTGCCTGGAGTGTATTCGGGAATAGCAATCAGCCCCAGCATTTT
CDR3: CAWSVFGNSNQPQHF
V: TRBV30
size: NA
J: TRBJ1-5
D: NA

DNA: TGTGCCAGCAGCTTGGCCGGCAGTAGCAATCAGCCCCAGCATTTT
CDR3: CASSLAGSSNQPQHF
V: TRBV5-6
size: NA
J: TRBJ1-5
D: NA

DNA: TGTGCCAGCAGCCAAAACGTGGCAGGGTTTGCGTCACCCCTCCACTTT
CDR3: CASSQNVAGFASPLHF
V: TRBV7-3
size: NA
J: TRBJ1-6
D: NA

DNA: TGTGCCAGCAGCCACGACAGGGCCCTAGCCAAAAACATTCAGTACTTC
CDR3: CASSHDRALAKNIQYF
V: TRBV13
size: NA
J: TRBJ2-4
D: TRBD1

DNA: TGTGCTAGCAGCTTAGCGCTTTCCACTGAAGCTTTCTTT
CDR3: CASSLALSTEAFF
V: TRBV7-7
size: NA
J: TRBJ1-1
D: NA

DNA: TGTGCCAGCAGTGAAATCCCCGGGTTGGATACGCAGTATTTT
CDR3: CASSEIPGLDTQYF
V: TRBV2
size: NA
J: TRBJ2-3
D: NA

DNA: TGTGCCAGTACCCTTGGGCAGGACCTCACAGATACGCAGTATTTT
CDR3: CASTLGQDLTDTQYF
V: TRBV19
size: NA
J: TRBJ2-3
D: NA

DNA: TGTGCCAGAAGCGCGGGGCAGGGGTCCCACGAGCAGTACTTC
CDR3: CARSAGQGSHEQYF
V: TRBV5-3
size: NA
J: TRBJ2-7
D: NA

DNA: TGCGCCAGCAGAAGGACAGGGGGCAATCAGCCCCAGCATTTT
CDR3: CASRRTGGNQPQHF
V: TRBV4-1
size: NA
J: TRBJ1-5
D: TRBD1

DNA: TGTGCCAGTAGCGGGTTGGCTATGGGCGAGCAGTACTTC
CDR3: CASSGLAMGEQYF
V: TRBV6-6
size: NA
J: TRBJ2-7
D: TRBD2

DNA: TGCAGCGTTCGGAGACCGACTAATGAAAAACTGTTTTTT
CDR3: CSVRRPTNEKLFF
V: TRBV29-1
size: NA
J: TRBJ1-4
D: NA

DNA: TGTGCCAGCAACACCCCAAGGAATGAGCAGTTCTTC
CDR3: CASNTPRNEQFF
V: TRBV9
size: once
J: TRBJ2-1
D: NA

DNA: TGTGCCAGCAGTGAGGGGCAGCAGAGCACAGATACGCAGTATTTT
CDR3: CASSEGQQSTDTQYF
V: TRBV2
size: NA
J: TRBJ2-3
D: NA

DNA: TGTGCCAGCAGTTTTGTTGTACGAGGGTTGTACAATGAGCAGTTCTTC
CDR3: CASSFVVRGLYNEQFF
V: TRBV28
size: once
J: TRBJ2-1
D: NA

DNA: TGTGCCTGGAGTGTGTCCAGGAATCAGCCCCAGCATTTT
CDR3: CAWSVSRNQPQHF
V: TRBV30
size: NA
J: TRBJ1-5
D: NA

DNA: TGCAGCGTTGACAGGGGACCGAGGGGAGATACGCAGTATTTT
CDR3: CSVDRGPRGDTQYF
V: TRBV29-1
size: NA
J: TRBJ2-3
D: NA

DNA: TGTGCCAGCAGCTATGGACTAGCGGTAACAGATACGCAGTATTTT
CDR3: CASSYGLAVTDTQYF
V: TRBV2
size: NA
J: TRBJ2-3
D: TRBD2

DNA: TGTGCCAGCAGTGCCCGGACAGGGGAAGAGACCCAGTACTTC
CDR3: CASSARTGEETQYF
V: TRBV2
size: once
J: TRBJ2-5
D: TRBD1

DNA: TGTGCCAGCAGCTTAGGGCGGGGGTCCGGCGGGACCCAGTACTTC
CDR3: CASSLGRGSGGTQYF
V: TRBV7-2
size: NA
J: TRBJ2-5
D: TRBD2

DNA: TGTGCCATCAGTGAGTCGGCTAGCGGGAGGACAGATACGCAGTATTTT
CDR3: CAISESASGRTDTQYF
V: TRBV10-3
size: NA
J: TRBJ2-3
D: TRBD2

DNA: TGTGCCAGCAGTTTATCGTTAGGCAGCAATCAGCCCCAGCATTTT
CDR3: CASSLSLGSNQPQHF
V: TRBV27
size: NA
J: TRBJ1-5
D: NA

DNA: TGCGCCAGCAGCTTAGAGGGCAGGGATGAAAAACTGTTTTTT
CDR3: CASSLEGRDEKLFF
V: TRBV5-1
size: NA
J: TRBJ1-4
D: NA

DNA: TGTGCCACCCAGGACTCTGGAAACACCATATATTTT
CDR3: CATQDSGNTIYF
V: TRBV10-3
size: few
J: TRBJ1-3
D: NA

DNA: TGTGCCAGCAGCCGCCCTTCAGGGGAAAGCTGGAATCAGCCCCAGCATTTT
CDR3: CASSRPSGESWNQPQHF
V: TRBV28
size: NA
J: TRBJ1-5
D: NA

DNA: TGTGCCAGCAGCTTAGTTATCGTGGGACAGGTATCCTACAATGAGCAGTTCTTC
CDR3: CASSLVIVGQVSYNEQFF
V: TRBV13
size: NA
J: TRBJ2-1
D: TRBD1

DNA: TGTGCCAGCAGGGGCGGGACAGGGGGCACCGGGGAGCTGTTTTTT
CDR3: CASRGGTGGTGELFF
V: TRBV28
size: NA
J: TRBJ2-2
D: TRBD1

DNA: TGTGCCAGCAGCCCCGCCCTGAACAATGAGCAGTTCTTC
CDR3: CASSPALNNEQFF
V: TRBV7-7
size: NA
J: TRBJ2-1
D: NA

DNA: TGTGCCAGCAGTTTATCTGGGACAGTTTTTTACTATGGCTACACCTTC
CDR3: CASSLSGTVFYYGYTF
V: TRBV28
size: NA
J: TRBJ1-2
D: TRBD1

DNA: TGTGCCAGCAGTTTATTTGGGGACAGGGGTGGCTACACCTTC
CDR3: CASSLFGDRGGYTF
V: TRBV27
size: once
J: TRBJ1-2
D: TRBD1

DNA: TGTGCCAGCAGCTGGGGACTAGGAAACTACAATGAGCAGTTCTTC
CDR3: CASSWGLGNYNEQFF
V: TRBV5-8
size: NA
J: TRBJ2-1
D: TRBD2

DNA: TGTGCCAGCAGTTTGGTCGGCGGCTTAGGGGCTGGCTACACCTTC
CDR3: CASSLVGGLGAGYTF
V: TRBV28
size: NA
J: TRBJ1-2
D: NA

DNA: TGTGCCAGCAGCTTTGCCCAGGGCTATGAAAAACTGTTTTTT
CDR3: CASSFAQGYEKLFF
V: TRBV7-2
size: NA
J: TRBJ1-4
D: NA

DNA: TGTGCCAGCAGCCGTCCTACAGGTTCACTTAGGGCCAACGTCCTGACTTTC
CDR3: CASSRPTGSLRANVLTF
V: TRBV28
size: NA
J: TRBJ2-6
D: NA

DNA: TGTGCCAGCGGCGCGGGAAACACCATATATTTT
CDR3: CASGAGNTIYF
V: TRBV28
size: NA
J: TRBJ1-3
D: NA